This entry lists 29 T cell receptor beta chains sequenced from one sample in a study of T cell changes during pregnancy in multiple sclerosis. The method was immunoSEQ multiplex PCR; TCRdb's version includes in-frame clones alone and lacks a portion of them. The repertoire consists of approximately 11,000 clones, with over 65% occurring once and the leading ten covering roughly 12%. The material was CD8+ T cells from peripheral blood mononuclear cells, obtained after pregnancy. These receptors were obtained from a female donor in good health, enrolled as a control in a pregnancy study.

This clone was seen once. The chain combines TRBV6-5 with TRBJ1-4, with D tentatively TRBD1 (6 bases). The CDR3 is 12 amino acids. CDR1 MNHEY and CDR2 SVGAGI come from the germline V gene. V dropped 7 bases and J dropped 11 bases, with 14 bases sitting between them. CDR3 nucleotide sequence: TGTGCCAGCACCCCGCAGAGGGGGAAACTGTTTTTT. Translation gives CASTPQRGKLFF.

This clone is medium-sized by share. The chain couples TRBV7-9 to TRBJ2-5; perhaps TRBD2 as D (6 bases). The CDR3 spans 14 residues. Per the germline V gene, CDR1 is SEHNR and CDR2 is FQNEAQ (reference sequence). The ends were cut back, 2 bases at V and 5 bases at J, with 12 bases in the middle. Here the CDR3 DNA reads TGTGCCAGCAGCTTACGACGGGGAGGCGAGACCCAGTACTTC. This translates into CASSLRRGGETQYF.

The chain employs TRBV29-1 and TRBJ1-2; possible D gene TRBD1, 6 bases. The V gene lost 1 base and the J gene lost 4 bases, with 16 bases spanning the gap. Germline CDR1 reads SQVTM; CDR2 reads ANQGSEA. The CDR3 runs to 15 residues. The chain's CDR3 is CSVEVVSGTSYGYTF. Here the CDR3 DNA reads TGCAGCGTTGAAGTTGTCTCCGGGACATCCTATGGCTACACCTTC.

This chain connects TRBV15 to TRBJ2-1, with TRBD2 identical over 8 bases. The CDR3 runs 15 residues. Per the germline V gene, CDR1 is LNHNV and CDR2 is YYDKDF (reference sequence). Trimming cost V 4 bases and J 8 bases; bases outside gene matches: 10. The CDR3 sequence: CATSTQPGLVYEQFF. The CDR3, as DNA: TGTGCCACCAGCACCCAACCGGGACTAGTCTATGAGCAGTTCTTC.

This CDR3 reads CAWSRWDNGYTF. The CDR3 coding sequence is TGTGCCTGGAGTAGATGGGACAATGGCTACACCTTC. The chain joins TRBV30 to TRBJ1-2, with a possible D match to TRBD1 (6 bases). Germline V gene sequence: CDR1 GTSNPN, CDR2 SVGIG (reference sequence). The CDR3 has 12 amino acids. Trimming cost V 2 bases and J 6 bases, with 10 bases left between them. Complete variable domain (other parts from reference TRBV30 and TRBJ1-2): SQTIHQWPATLVQPVGSPLSLECTVEGTSNPNLYWYRQAAGRGLQLLFYSVGIGQISSEVPQNLSASRPQDRQFILSSKKLLLSDSGFYLCAWSRWDNGYTFGSGTRLTVV.

This clone has only one observation. This rearrangement joins TRBV27 to TRBJ2-7, with a weak D call TRBD1 (6 bases). CDR1 and CDR2 from the germline V gene are MNHEY and SMNVEV (reference sequence). V gave up 7 bases and J gave up 2 bases, with 9 bases separating them. This CDR3 is built from 12 residues. The CDR3 is CASKGQPYEQYF. The CDR3 bases are TGTGCCAGCAAGGGACAACCCTACGAGCAGTACTTC.

This rearrangement joins TRBV5-4 to TRBJ2-2; TRBD1 matches at 7 bases. This CDR3 contains 14 residues. Losses at the gene ends were 3 bases for V and 5 bases for J; bases not matched to a gene: 4. The germline gives CDR1 SGHNT, CDR2 YYREEE (reference sequence). CDR3 protein: CASSSGQRTGELFF. The DNA for the CDR3 is TGTGCCAGCAGCTCGGGACAGCGGACCGGGGAGCTGTTTTTT.

The V gene is TRBV4-3, the J gene TRBJ2-5; 7 nucleotides line up with TRBD2. The trim removed 0 bases at V and 5 bases at J, leaving 6 bases unmatched. CDR1 is LGHNA and CDR2 is YSLEER in the germline V gene. This CDR3 is 15 amino acids long. The CDR3 protein is CASSQDFGGSETQYF. CDR3 nucleotide sequence: TGCGCCAGCAGCCAAGATTTTGGCGGGAGTGAGACCCAGTACTTC.

The chain carries TRBV10-3 and TRBJ2-7; no clear D gene. Trimming took off 7 bases at V and 2 bases at J, with 9 bases between the two ends. The CDR3 contains 12 residues. From germline, CDR1 is ENHRY and CDR2 SYGVKD. The CDR3 spells CAITDNTYEQYF. The CDR3 nucleotides read TGTGCCATCACCGACAACACCTACGAGCAGTACTTC.

V and J are TRBV19 and TRBJ2-7, with a tentative D call TRBD2 (5 bases). V lost 5 bases, J lost 1 base, and 9 bases lay in between. The CDR3 is 13 residues long. Germline V gives CDR1 LNHDA, CDR2 SQIVND (reference sequence). CDR3 DNA sequence: TGTGCCAGTAGTCACGGGGAGTCCTACGAGCAGTACTTC. This translates into CASSHGESYEQYF.

The J gene is TRBJ2-7, the V gene TRBV5-1; the D gene is possibly TRBD2 (6 bases). Germline V gives CDR1 SGHRS, CDR2 YFSETQ. With 6 bases removed from V and 3 bases from J, the gap between germline ends came to 25 bases. The CDR3 has 17 amino acids. The CDR3 DNA is TGCGCCAGCAACCCTTTCCCCCGGGGGAAGGCGGACTACGAGCAGTACTTC. Its translation is CASNPFPRGKADYEQYF.

V gene TRBV6-1 combines with J gene TRBJ2-6; D ambiguous. The CDR3 length is 15 residues. Germline CDR1 is MNHNS and CDR2 is SASEGT. V shed 7 bases and J shed 0 bases, with 10 bases lying between them. CDR3 nucleotides: TGTGCCAGCACCGAAAAGAGCTCTGGGGCCAACGTCCTGACTTTC. This translates into CASTEKSSGANVLTF.

J is TRBJ2-7 and V is TRBV28, with TRBD1 matching 9 bases. Losses at the gene ends were 6 bases for V and 4 bases for J; bases not matched to a gene: 7. The V gene's germline CDR1 is MDHEN and CDR2 SYDVKM. The CDR3 runs 14 residues. This chain's CDR3 is CASRAGTGLYEQYF. The CDR3 DNA is TGTGCCAGCAGGGCGGGGACAGGGTTATACGAGCAGTACTTC.

This clone was picked up one time. This chain joins TRBV28 and TRBJ1-5; D may be TRBD1 (6 bases). The V end lost 1 base, the J end lost 5 bases, and 15 bases lay between the germline ends. This CDR3 region has 16 residues. Germline V lookup: CDR1 MDHEN, CDR2 SYDVKM. The CDR3 DNA follows: TGTGCCAGCAGTTTATATGGGGGCGCAGAGGATCAGCCCCAGCATTTT. Translated: CASSLYGGAEDQPQHF.

The chain joins TRBV6-6 to TRBJ1-3; D is undetermined. The CDR3 has 16 amino acids. V lost 0 bases, J lost 0 bases, and 9 bases lay in between. Per germline, CDR1 MNHNY and CDR2 SVGAGI (reference sequence). The CDR3, as DNA: TGTGCCAGCAGTTACTCAACAGACCGCTCTGGAAACACCATATATTTT. Its protein is CASSYSTDRSGNTIYF.

The CDR3 DNA follows: TGTGCCAGCAGTGAAGCATCTGGGGCCAACGTCCTGACTTTC. This codes for CASSEASGANVLTF. The chain has TRBV6-4 and TRBJ2-6, with D unresolved. This CDR3 has 14 amino acids. Trimming left V 3 bases short and J 1 base short, with 4 bases between. Germline loops: CDR1 MRHNA, CDR2 SNTAGT.

The chain employs TRBV7-3 and TRBJ1-3, with 7 bases lining up with TRBD1. CDR1 and CDR2 from the germline V gene are SGHTA and FQGTGA. CDR3 length equals 16 residues. V lost 6 bases and J lost 0; bases outside the gene matches: 8. CDR3 sequence reads: CASRRKTGSSGNTIYF. DNA of the CDR3: TGTGCCAGCAGGCGAAAGACAGGGAGCTCTGGAAACACCATATATTTT. Full variable domain (rest looked up from reference TRBV7-3 and TRBJ1-3): GAGVSQTPSNKVTEKGKYVELRCDPISGHTALYWYRQSLGQGPEFLIYFQGTGAADDSGLPNDRFFAVRPEGSVSTLKIQRTERGDSAVYLCASRRKTGSSGNTIYFGEGSWLTVV.

This clone was observed a few times. The genes are TRBV2 and TRBJ2-7; TRBD1 is a possible D gene (6 bases). This CDR3 spans 15 amino acids. V lost 6 bases and J lost 3, with 18 bases in between. Germline V lookup: CDR1 SNHLY, CDR2 FYNNEI. The CDR3 DNA reads as TGTGCCAGCAGAAACCCCGACAGGCCCCTCTACGAGCAGTACTTC. It specifies CASRNPDRPLYEQYF.

V gene TRBV29-1 combines with J gene TRBJ2-2; tentatively, D is TRBD2 (6 bases). V lost 7 bases, J lost 5 bases, and 11 bases lay in between. The germline V gene has CDR1 SQVTM and CDR2 ANQGSEA. The CDR3 runs to 12 residues. The DNA for the CDR3 is TGCAGCGCCCTGGGGGGTACCGGGGAGCTGTTTTTT. Its protein product is CSALGGTGELFF.

The chain combines TRBV27 with TRBJ2-5; D is perhaps TRBD2 (6 bases). The CDR3 is made up of 15 amino acids. Germline lookup yields CDR1 MNHEY and CDR2 SMNVEV (reference sequence). The V end lost 4 bases, the J end lost 5 bases, and 17 bases lay between the germline ends. For the CDR3, the DNA is TGTGCCAGCAGTTCGTATATGGGGGGTATGGAGACCCAGTACTTC. The encoded protein is CASSSYMGGMETQYF.

The CDR3 loop is CASSWNRGTTDTQYF. The DNA of the CDR3 is TGTGCCAGCAGCTGGAACAGGGGTACCACAGATACGCAGTATTTT. The chain uses TRBV5-6 and TRBJ2-3; 7 nucleotides agree with TRBD1. V dropped 3 bases and J dropped 2; count of bases not matched to a gene: 6. The CDR3 runs to 15 residues. CDR1 is SGHDT and CDR2 is YYEEEE in the germline V gene.

This clone was counted a single time. The rearrangement joins TRBV11-2 to TRBJ2-7, with 7 nucleotides matching TRBD1. V shed 5 bases and J 0 bases; nucleotides not matched to a gene: 13. This CDR3 contains 17 residues. The germline V gene encodes CDR1 SGHAT and CDR2 FQNNGV. The CDR3 nucleotides read TGTGCCAGCAGCCTAGGATCAGGGGGAATCAGCTCCTACGAGCAGTACTTC. It encodes CASSLGSGGISSYEQYF. Full variable domain (remainder filled in from reference TRBV11-2 and TRBJ2-7): EAGVAQSPRYKIIEKRQSVAFWCNPISGHATLYWYQQILGQGPKLLIQFQNNGVVDDSQLPKDRFSAERLKGVDSTLKIQPAKLEDSAVYLCASSLGSGGISSYEQYFGPGTRLTVT.

The genes are TRBV7-9 and TRBJ2-5, with a weak D call TRBD2 (5 bases). Trimming left V 8 bases short and J 0 bases short, with 13 bases between. Germline V gene sequence: CDR1 SEHNR, CDR2 FQNEAQ (reference sequence). The CDR3 runs 14 residues. The CDR3 DNA is TGTGCCAGCCACTCCTCGGGGTACCAAGAGACCCAGTACTTC. This codes for CASHSSGYQETQYF. The whole variable domain, filled in from reference TRBV7-9 and TRBJ2-5, reads DTGVSQNPRHKITKRGQNVTFRCDPISEHNRLYWYRQTLGQGPEFLTYFQNEAQLEKSRLLSDRFSAERPKGSFSTLEIQRTEQGDSAMYLCASHSSGYQETQYFGPGTRLLVL.

V gene TRBV27 combines with J gene TRBJ2-7, with a possible D match to TRBD2 (6 bases). V lost 3 bases, J lost 1 base, and 16 bases lay in between. Per the germline V gene, CDR1 is MNHEY and CDR2 is SMNVEV (reference sequence). The length of the CDR3 is 16 residues. The CDR3 reads CASSFLTGTRSYEQYF. As DNA, the CDR3 is TGTGCCAGCAGTTTTTTAACCGGGACTCGGTCCTACGAGCAGTACTTC.

The rearrangement joins TRBV6-6 to TRBJ2-7; D is possibly TRBD1 (5 bases). The V end was cut by 4 bases, the J end by 2 bases, with 18 bases between. The V gene's germline CDR1 is MNHNY and CDR2 SVGAGI (reference sequence). The length of the CDR3 is 16 residues. The CDR3 coding sequence is TGTGCCAGCAGTTCACTGGACACCACGTTGCCCTACGAGCAGTACTTC. Translating gives CASSSLDTTLPYEQYF.

This chain uses TRBV23-1 with TRBJ2-1, with 10 bases that match TRBD1. TRBV23-1 is treated as an ORF (open reading frame) with a function not yet certain. This CDR3 is built from 18 residues. J gave up 0 bases and V 5 bases, and 10 bases lay outside the gene matches. Here the CDR3 reads CASSSRDRGESSYNEQFF. The CDR3 DNA reads TGCGCCAGCAGTAGCCGGGACAGGGGTGAAAGCTCCTACAATGAGCAGTTCTTC.

This chain joins TRBV2 and TRBJ2-5, with a possible D match to TRBD2 (6 bases). The CDR3 totals 18 residues. Trimming took off 8 bases at V and 5 bases at J, with 30 bases between the two ends. The germline V gene has CDR1 SNHLY and CDR2 FYNNEI. DNA for the CDR3: TGTGCCAGCGGCAGTGAAGCCTCGACCCAGGGAGGATGGGAGACCCAGTACTTC. This gives the protein CASGSEASTQGGWETQYF.

The rearrangement uses TRBV6-5 and TRBJ1-6, with 9 bases lining up with TRBD1. V lost 3 bases and J lost 10; bases outside the gene matches: 7. This CDR3 contains 15 residues. The germline V gene has CDR1 MNHEY and CDR2 SVGAGI. CDR3 region: CASSYGDREGSPLHF. In DNA form, the CDR3 reads TGTGCCAGCAGTTATGGGGACAGGGAGGGCTCACCCCTCCACTTT.

The sample holds a few counts of this clone. The genes are TRBV29-1 and TRBJ2-5, with 10 bases aligning to TRBD2. CDR3 length: 16 amino acids. Trimming took 6 bases from V and 3 from J; bases not matched to a gene: 13. CDR1 is SQVTM and CDR2 is ANQGSEA in the germline V gene. The CDR3 bases are TGCAGCGTAGGGTATAGCGGGAGGCCTACAAAAGAGACCCAGTACTTC. As protein: CSVGYSGRPTKETQYF.